These T cell receptor beta chains were read from a single sample in a study of blood T cell repertoires in COVID-19. The table came from immunoSEQ multiplex PCR; TCRdb's copy has only in-frame clones and leaves some out. The repertoire holds around 170,000 clones, around 83% seen once, with more than 1.5% in the top ten. Sequencing was carried out using peripheral blood. The receptor set was obtained from a human donor in a cohort sampled during active COVID-19. CDR3s include the opening cysteine and the closing phenylalanine or tryptophan. The D gene is left open where the match is weak. Clone size is shown for a subset of rows, as once, few, many or a class of expanded clone.

D gene	J gene	CDR3 length	V gene	clone size	CDR3 DNA	CDR3 protein
.	TRBJ2-2	16	TRBV19	.	TGTGCCAGTAGTATCTCAGGGATATTGGGGACCGGGGAGCTGTTTTTT	CASSISGILGTGELFF
TRBD2	TRBJ2-7	13	TRBV3-1/TRBV3-2	.	TGTGCCAGCAGCCATAGCGGGGCCCCCGGGCAGTACTTC	CASSHSGAPGQYF
.	TRBJ1-5	13	TRBV6-2/TRBV6-3	.	TGTGCCAGCAGTTGGGACACCTCTCAGCCCCAGCATTTT	CASSWDTSQPQHF
.	TRBJ2-7	14	TRBV24-1	.	TGTGCCACCAGTGATAGTAGCGGATCCTACGAGCAGTACTTC	CATSDSSGSYEQYF
.	TRBJ1-1	11	TRBV20-1	.	TGCAGTGCTAATGCAGGGCCCTCTGCTTTCTTT	CSANAGPSAFF
.	TRBJ2-7	11	TRBV27	few	TGTGCCAGCAGTTCCGGGTACGAGCAGTACTTC	CASSSGYEQYF
.	TRBJ1-2	14	TRBV5-6	.	TGTGCCAGCAGCTCCGACAACCTGAACTATGGCTACACCTTC	CASSSDNLNYGYTF
.	TRBJ2-7	13	TRBV18	.	TGTGCCAGCTCACAGGAGACAGGTGGGGAGCAGTACTTC	CASSQETGGEQYF
TRBD1	TRBJ2-5	15	TRBV4-1	.	TGCGCCAGCAGCCGAGAGACAGGGGGTTTTGAGACCCAGTACTTC	CASSRETGGFETQYF
TRBD1	TRBJ2-4	14	TRBV7-9	.	TGTGCCAGCAGCACGACAGGGGTGCAAAACATTCAGTACTTC	CASSTTGVQNIQYF
.	TRBJ2-1	13	TRBV11-2	.	TGTGCCAGCAGCTTAGATCCGAGCGGTGAGCAGTTCTTC	CASSLDPSGEQFF
.	TRBJ1-5	15	TRBV6-1	few	TGTGCCAGCAGTGAAACCCCCGGGATCAATCAGCCCCAGCATTTT	CASSETPGINQPQHF
TRBD1	TRBJ2-1	14	TRBV5-4	.	TGTGCCAGCAGCTTGGGGGACAGAGTAGAGGAGCAGTTCTTC	CASSLGDRVEEQFF
TRBD2	TRBJ2-1	15	TRBV19	.	TGTGCCAGTACCACGACTAGCGGGAGTAGGGATGAGCAGTTCTTC	CASTTTSGSRDEQFF
TRBD2	TRBJ2-7	15	TRBV28	.	TGTGCCAGCAGTTTACTACTAGCGGGAGTCTACGAGCAGTACTTC	CASSLLLAGVYEQYF
TRBD2	TRBJ2-7	14	TRBV18	.	TGTGCCAGCTCACCCCAGCGGGGGGACTACGAGCAGTACTTC	CASSPQRGDYEQYF
TRBD1	TRBJ1-4	18	TRBV5-1	.	TGCGCCAGCAGCTTGGCAGGGACAGGGGATGGGGTTGGAGAAAAACTGTTTTTT	CASSLAGTGDGVGEKLFF
TRBD2	TRBJ2-2	15	TRBV18	.	TGTGCCAGCTCGGGACTAGCGGGGCCCCCCGGGGAGCTGTTTTTT	CASSGLAGPPGELFF
.	TRBJ2-1	11	TRBV29-1	.	TGCAGCGTTGAGGACTACACTGAGCAGTTCTTC	CSVEDYTEQFF
.	TRBJ1-1	20	TRBV19	.	TGTGCCAGTAGAAGGGCCGGGACTCTACGGTTCCCCCCGCTCTTGTTCGAGGCTTTCTTT	CASRRAGTLRFPPLLFEAFF
TRBD2	TRBJ2-1	19	TRBV5-3	.	TGTGCCAGAAGCTTTGGTGGGACTAGCGGGAGGGCCTCCTACAATGAGCAGTTCTTC	CARSFGGTSGRASYNEQFF
TRBD2	TRBJ2-3	14	TRBV7-2	once	TGTGCCAGCAGCTTAACTAGCGGGGGTGATACGCAGTATTTT	CASSLTSGGDTQYF
.	TRBJ1-1	13	TRBV12-3/TRBV12-4	.	TGTGCCAGCAGTTTAGCTGGGGCACCTGAAGCTTTCTTT	CASSLAGAPEAFF
.	TRBJ1-1	14	TRBV7-9	.	TGTGCCAGCACGGCGGGGGGCTTGAACACTGAAGCTTTCTTT	CASTAGGLNTEAFF
.	TRBJ1-5	13	TRBV18	few	TGTGCCAGCTCACCAGGGTTCGGGCAGCCCCAGCATTTT	CASSPGFGQPQHF
TRBD1	TRBJ1-5	15	TRBV7-2	.	TGTGCCAGCAGCTTATCAGGGGGTAACAATCAGCCCCAGCATTTT	CASSLSGGNNQPQHF
.	TRBJ2-3	13	TRBV21-1	.	TGTGCCAGCAGCGGCAGGAACACAGATACGCAGTATTTT	CASSGRNTDTQYF
.	TRBJ2-7	13	TRBV7-9	.	TGTGCCAGCAGCAGCTCGACAGCGGGCGAGCAGTACTTC	CASSSSTAGEQYF
.	TRBJ1-1	14	TRBV7-6	.	TGTGCCAGCAGCTTTGCCGGGGGGAACACTGAAGCTTTCTTT	CASSFAGGNTEAFF
TRBD2	TRBJ2-1	15	TRBV7-3	.	TGTGCCAGCAGCTTAATACTAGCGGGGGTCGATGAGCAGTTCTTC	CASSLILAGVDEQFF
.	TRBJ1-2	10	TRBV29-1	.	TGCAGCGATCTCCGGTATGGCTACACCTTC	CSDLRYGYTF
TRBD2	TRBJ2-7	20	TRBV4-2	.	TGTGCCAGCAGCCAAGAATTTCCCCCGGGACTAGCGGGAAGGTCCTACGAGCAGTACTTC	CASSQEFPPGLAGRSYEQYF
TRBD2	TRBJ2-7	13	TRBV10-3	.	TGTGCCATCAGAGCGGGAGGGACCTACGAGCAGTACTTC	CAIRAGGTYEQYF
TRBD2	TRBJ2-7	16	TRBV9	.	TGTGCCAGCAGCGTAGGGTTTAGCGGGGGTTCCTACGAGCAGTACTTC	CASSVGFSGGSYEQYF
TRBD2	TRBJ2-1	14	TRBV6-4	.	TGTGCCAGCAGTGAAGGCGGGAGGTACAATGAGCAGTTCTTC	CASSEGGRYNEQFF
TRBD1	TRBJ1-3	13	TRBV10-1	.	TGCGCCAGCAGTCCGGGACAGATAAACACCATATATTTT	CASSPGQINTIYF
TRBD1	TRBJ2-7	14	TRBV19	.	TGTGCCAGTAGTCAGACAGGGGAGCCCTACGAGCAGTACTTC	CASSQTGEPYEQYF